This T cell receptor beta chain was identified in a study of blood T cell repertoires in COVID-19. In the study overall: The analysed material was cDNA or gDNA that came from T cells, B-cell-depleted T cells, or PBMCs.

The germline CDR1 and CDR2 sequences are MNHNY and SVGAGI (reference sequence). V lost 7 bases and J lost 8; bases outside the gene matches: 11. CDR3 size: 14 residues. Some clones are missing from TCRdb's copy, which holds only in-frame ones; the method was immunoSEQ multiplex PCR. The data contain about 78,000 clones, 60% to 80% of them seen just once; the ten biggest clones take up about 10%. This clone showed up just once. The receptor was derived from a human donor in a cohort sampled during active COVID-19. This chain uses TRBV6-6 with TRBJ1-1, with TRBD1 matching over 9 bases. The sample comprised peripheral blood. The DNA for the CDR3 is TGTGCCAGCAACCAACAGGGGGCACTAGCCGAAGCTTTCTTT. Residues: CASNQQGALAEAFF.